This T cell receptor (beta chain) was recorded in a study of CD8+ T cells in alopecia areata. Across the study: Donors of skin were C3H/HeJ mice aged 6-12 months with spontaneous alopecia, and recipients were approximately 7-10-week-old female C3H/HeJ mice. General study points: Unlike in mice, where it was clearer, TCR sharing across patients was less clear, possibly HLA-related. Sequence data from scalp samples additionally include resident alphabeta T cells of normal skin. Clonality exceeded that of normal scalp in lesional scalp, most notably in alopecia totalis/universalis.

cDNA prepared by RNA extraction and subsequent reverse transcription served as the template for sequencing. Assay used: immunoSEQ multiplex PCR; TCRdb lists only in-frame clones, some missing. The sample includes about 110,000 clones, none of them occurring once. About this clone: Its antigen is not known. Any gene name here is a mouse gene name. The read comes to an end 4 residues before the CDR3 does, leaving the germline J gene to fill in the end.

The V gene's germline CDR1 is FNHDT and CDR2 SITEND (reference sequence). V gave up 4 bases and J gave up 2 bases, with 8 bases separating them. This CDR3 is built from 13 residues. This sequence joins TRBV19 and TRBJ2-4; D is possibly TRBD1 (6 bases). The sequence derives from a C3H/HeJ mouse with alopecia areata. The strain bears MHC haplotype H2-k. Sequences were obtained from lesional skin. The CDR3 DNA, read in part, is TGTGCCAGCAGTCGGACAGTTCAAAAC. It translates to CASSRTVQN. The CDR3 reads in full as CASSRTVQNTLYF.